The 3 T cell receptor beta chains listed next were all sequenced from one sample in a study of post-analysis software for immune sequencing data. The study's findings and limits: Four to six TRBV segments, including TRBV5-6, TRBV5-1 and TRBV20-1, were more frequent in patients than controls.

Their antigen targets remain unknown. Carried by the TCR beta cDNA libraries were unique molecular identifiers. One entry per CDR3 protein results from TCRdb running MiXCR on the PCR reads. The sample records hundreds of thousands of distinct CDR3 sequences, 30% being singletons. Input material: blood. All receptors derive from a girl between 5 and 17 years old with multiple sclerosis.

The V and J genes are TRBV6-6 and TRBJ1-1; TRBD1 agrees at 9 bases. This CDR3 spans 10 amino acids. After removal of 7 bases from V and 11 bases from J, the junction contained 2 bases not matched to a gene. Germline V gene lookup returns CDR1 MNHNY and CDR2 SVGAGI (reference sequence). Here the CDR3 reads CASIDRGAFF. CDR3 bases: TGTGCCAGCATTGACAGGGGGGCTTTCTTT.

The rearrangement joins TRBV20-1 to TRBJ2-5, with TRBD2 matching 9 bases. V lost 4 bases, J lost 0 bases, and 12 bases stayed unmatched. Per the germline V gene, CDR1 is DFQATT and CDR2 is SNEGSKA (reference sequence). The CDR3 has 17 amino acids. The CDR3 DNA reads as TGCAGTGCTATGACCTGGGCTAGCGGGGAGTACCAAGAGACCCAGTACTTC. As protein: CSAMTWASGEYQETQYF.

This clonotype was picked up a small number of times. The chain combines TRBV7-6 with TRBJ1-5, with D unclear. The CDR3 is 15 residues long. V was trimmed by 8 bases and J by 0 bases, leaving 14 bases between them. The germline V gene encodes CDR1 SGHVS and CDR2 FNYEAQ. CDR3 DNA: TGTGCCAGCGCGCCGGGGTGGGATAGCAATCAGCCCCAGCATTTT. Its protein product is CASAPGWDSNQPQHF.